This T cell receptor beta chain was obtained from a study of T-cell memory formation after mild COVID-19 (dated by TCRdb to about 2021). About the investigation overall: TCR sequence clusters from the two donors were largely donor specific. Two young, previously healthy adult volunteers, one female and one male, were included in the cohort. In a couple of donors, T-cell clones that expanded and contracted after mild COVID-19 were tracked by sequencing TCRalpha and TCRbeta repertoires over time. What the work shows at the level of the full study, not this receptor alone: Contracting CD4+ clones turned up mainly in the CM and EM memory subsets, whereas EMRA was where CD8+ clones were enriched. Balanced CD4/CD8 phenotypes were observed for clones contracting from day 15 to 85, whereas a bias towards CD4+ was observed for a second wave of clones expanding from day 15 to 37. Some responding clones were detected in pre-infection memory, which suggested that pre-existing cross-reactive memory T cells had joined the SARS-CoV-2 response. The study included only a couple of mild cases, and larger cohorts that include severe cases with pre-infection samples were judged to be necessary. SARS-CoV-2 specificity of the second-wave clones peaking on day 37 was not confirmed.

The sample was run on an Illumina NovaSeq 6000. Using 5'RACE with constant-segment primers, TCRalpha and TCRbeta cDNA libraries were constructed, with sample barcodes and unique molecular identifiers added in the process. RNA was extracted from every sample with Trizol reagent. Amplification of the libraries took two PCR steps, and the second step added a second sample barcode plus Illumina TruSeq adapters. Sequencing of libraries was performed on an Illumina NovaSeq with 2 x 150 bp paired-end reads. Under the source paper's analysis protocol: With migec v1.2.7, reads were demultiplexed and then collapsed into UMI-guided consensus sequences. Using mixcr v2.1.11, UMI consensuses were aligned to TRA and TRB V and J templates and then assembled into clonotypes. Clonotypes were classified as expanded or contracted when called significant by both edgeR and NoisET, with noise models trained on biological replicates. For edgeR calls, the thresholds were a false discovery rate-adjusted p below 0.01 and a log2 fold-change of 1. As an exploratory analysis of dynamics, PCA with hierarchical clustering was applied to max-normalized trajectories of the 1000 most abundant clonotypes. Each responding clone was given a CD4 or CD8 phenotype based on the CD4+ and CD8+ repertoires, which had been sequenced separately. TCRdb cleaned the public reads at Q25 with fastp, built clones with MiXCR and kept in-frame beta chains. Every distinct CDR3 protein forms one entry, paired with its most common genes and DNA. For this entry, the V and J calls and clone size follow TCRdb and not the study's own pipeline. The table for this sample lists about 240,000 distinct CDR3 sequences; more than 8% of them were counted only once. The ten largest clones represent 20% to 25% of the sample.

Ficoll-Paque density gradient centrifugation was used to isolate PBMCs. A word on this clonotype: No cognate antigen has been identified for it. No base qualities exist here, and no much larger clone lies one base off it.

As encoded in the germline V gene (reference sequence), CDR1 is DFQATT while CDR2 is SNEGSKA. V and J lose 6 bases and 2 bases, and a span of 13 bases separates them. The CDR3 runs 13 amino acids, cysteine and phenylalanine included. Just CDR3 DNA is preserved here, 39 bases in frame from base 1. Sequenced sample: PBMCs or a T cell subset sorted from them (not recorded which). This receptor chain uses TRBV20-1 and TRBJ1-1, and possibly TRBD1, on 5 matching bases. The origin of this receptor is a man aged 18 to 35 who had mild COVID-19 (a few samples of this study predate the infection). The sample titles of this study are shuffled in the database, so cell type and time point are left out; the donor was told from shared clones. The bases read TGCAGTGCCGCCTACCAGGGAAACACTGAAGCTTTCTTT. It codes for CSAAYQGNTEAFF.